The rows below give T cell receptor beta chains drawn from one sample of a study of blood T cells in healthy people across ages. TCRdb itself ran the 5' RACE reads through MiXCR, one entry per CDR3 protein. Among some 1,500,000 distinct CDR3 sequences, around 40% were seen once, and the ten largest hold about 4%. The specimen sequenced was blood. These receptors came from a woman between 18 and 30 years old in good health. CDR3s include the opening cysteine and the closing phenylalanine or tryptophan. D genes are given only for firm matches. Not all rows give a size; the values are once, few, many and, for expanded clones, a class.

v_call	d_call	j_call	clone_size	cdr3_aa	cdr3_nt
TRBV27	TRBD2	TRBJ2-7	NA	CASSSLAGDRSGQYF	TGTGCCAGCAGTTCCCTAGCGGGAGATCGTTCAGGGCAGTACTTC
TRBV6-5	TRBD2	TRBJ2-7	NA	CASRWQGGRSYEQYF	TGTGCCAGCAGATGGCAGGGAGGGCGTTCCTACGAGCAGTACTTC
TRBV12-3/TRBV12-4	TRBD2	TRBJ2-1	NA	CASSLASGLAGDPFF	TGTGCCAGCAGTTTAGCCTCGGGACTAGCGGGGGACCCGTTCTTC
TRBV4-2	NA	TRBJ1-2	NA	CASSQDPSTNYGYTF	TGTGCCAGCAGCCAAGACCCCAGCACCAACTATGGCTACACCTTC
TRBV18	TRBD1	TRBJ1-4	NA	CASSRTGTANEKLFF	TGTGCCAGCTCACGAACCGGGACAGCTAATGAAAAACTGTTTTTT
TRBV20-1	NA	TRBJ2-5	many	CSGSRQETQYF	TGCAGCGGATCGCGACAAGAGACCCAGTACTTC
TRBV7-9	NA	TRBJ2-7	NA	CASSLPLNEDEQYF	TGTGCCAGCAGCTTACCCCTTAATGAGGACGAGCAGTACTTC
TRBV6-5	NA	TRBJ1-1	NA	CASRHGRMIVNTEAFF	TGTGCCAGCAGACATGGGCGGATGATTGTGAACACTGAAGCTTTCTTT
TRBV4-3	NA	TRBJ2-5	few	CASSTRASLEQYF	TGCGCCAGCAGCACCCGGGCCTCTTTGGAGCAGTACTTC
TRBV20-1	NA	TRBJ2-7	NA	CSARVVEGSYNEQYF	TGCAGTGCTAGAGTTGTCGAGGGGTCCTACAATGAGCAGTACTTC
TRBV7-2	NA	TRBJ2-1	few	CASSLRRSADNEQFF	TGTGCCAGCAGCCTCCGACGATCTGCCGACAATGAGCAGTTCTTC
TRBV6-2/TRBV6-3	NA	TRBJ1-1	NA	CASSPLVQGTMNTEAFF	TGTGCCAGCAGCCCTCTTGTTCAGGGCACTATGAACACTGAAGCTTTCTTT
TRBV15	TRBD1	TRBJ2-5	few	CATSRDQGAEETQYF	TGTGCCACCAGCAGAGATCAGGGGGCGGAAGAGACCCAGTACTTC
TRBV7-9	TRBD2	TRBJ2-3	NA	CASSPTSGHTDTQYF	TGTGCCAGCAGCCCAACTAGCGGCCACACAGATACGCAGTATTTT
TRBV10-3	NA	TRBJ2-7	many	CAISEGAGRDYEQYF	TGTGCCATCAGTGAAGGGGCCGGACGGGACTACGAGCAGTACTTC
TRBV27	NA	TRBJ1-5	many	CASSFEGSNQPQHF	TGTGCCAGCAGCTTTGAAGGGAGCAATCAGCCCCAGCATTTT
TRBV12-3/TRBV12-4	TRBD2	TRBJ2-7	NA	CASCLAVPCEQYF	TGTGCCAGCTGTCTAGCGGTCCCCTGCGAGCAGTACTTC
TRBV9	TRBD1	TRBJ1-6	once	CASSDRAGTVNSPLHF	TGTGCCAGCAGTGACCGCGCCGGGACAGTAAATTCACCCCTCCACTTT
TRBV11-2	NA	TRBJ1-4	few	CASSSGFSNEKLFF	TGTGCCAGCAGTTCCGGGTTTTCAAATGAAAAACTGTTTTTT
TRBV4-3	NA	TRBJ2-1	NA	CASSQGTGFPNEQFF	TGCGCCAGCAGCCAAGGGACGGGGTTCCCCAATGAGCAGTTCTTC
TRBV5-5	NA	TRBJ2-1	NA	CASSLAVWIDEQFF	TGTGCCAGCAGCTTGGCAGTGTGGATCGATGAGCAGTTCTTC
TRBV6-1	NA	TRBJ2-3	once	CASREAPITDTQYF	TGTGCCAGCAGGGAGGCGCCCATCACAGATACGCAGTATTTT
TRBV14	NA	TRBJ2-1	NA	CASRRPGLSEQFF	TGTGCCAGCAGACGGCCGGGGCTTTCTGAGCAGTTCTTC
TRBV6-5	NA	TRBJ1-6	few	CASSYSREGNSPLHF	TGTGCCAGCAGTTACTCCAGGGAGGGAAATTCACCCCTCCACTTT
TRBV9	NA	TRBJ2-7	NA	CASSVAAGAYEQYF	TGTGCCAGCAGCGTAGCGGCAGGAGCCTACGAGCAGTACTTC
TRBV15	TRBD1	TRBJ1-5	NA	CATSRDRTGFQPQHF	TGTGCCACCAGCAGAGATAGGACAGGGTTCCAGCCCCAGCATTTT
TRBV29-1	TRBD1	TRBJ1-1	few	CSGIQGATEAFF	TGCAGCGGCATACAGGGGGCCACTGAAGCTTTCTTT
TRBV29-1	TRBD1	TRBJ1-2	few	CSVDRTGVGSYGYTF	TGCAGCGTTGATCGGACAGGTGTGGGGTCCTATGGCTACACCTTC
TRBV14	TRBD1	TRBJ2-7	NA	CASSQLGQFYEQYF	TGTGCCAGCAGCCAGTTGGGACAGTTCTACGAGCAGTACTTC
TRBV29-1	NA	TRBJ1-2	NA	CSVDLDGRYTF	TGCAGCGTTGACCTGGATGGGCGCTACACCTTC
TRBV12-3/TRBV12-4	TRBD1	TRBJ1-5	few	CASRAGGSRSNQPQHF	TGTGCCAGCAGAGCAGGGGGCTCGCGGAGCAATCAGCCCCAGCATTTT
TRBV29-1	TRBD1	TRBJ1-2	NA	CSVEDHSGQVAGYTF	TGCAGCGTTGAAGATCATTCGGGACAGGTTGCAGGCTACACCTTC
TRBV29-1	NA	TRBJ2-5	NA	CSVERGSWETQYF	TGCAGCGTTGAACGGGGATCCTGGGAGACCCAGTACTTC
TRBV7-7	TRBD2	TRBJ2-1	NA	CASSRTSGRMDEQFF	TGTGCTAGCAGCCGGACTAGCGGGAGAATGGATGAGCAGTTCTTC
TRBV7-9	NA	TRBJ1-1	few	CASSLIGEPGTEAFF	TGTGCCAGCAGCTTAATAGGGGAGCCTGGCACTGAAGCTTTCTTT
TRBV7-2	TRBD2	TRBJ2-3	NA	CASSLGTGAGGNTDTQYF	TGTGCCAGCAGCTTAGGCACGGGGGCGGGAGGTAACACAGATACGCAGTATTTT
TRBV7-6	NA	TRBJ2-3	NA	CASSLNRVDTQYF	TGTGCCAGCAGCTTAAACAGGGTTGATACGCAGTATTTT
TRBV7-2	TRBD2	TRBJ2-3	few	CASSLANLAGGRTDTQYF	TGTGCCAGCAGCTTAGCGAATCTAGCGGGGGGCCGGACAGATACGCAGTATTTT
TRBV6-2/TRBV6-3	TRBD2	TRBJ2-5	once	CASAERDAQETQYF	TGTGCCAGCGCCGAGCGGGACGCCCAAGAGACCCAGTACTTC
TRBV11-3	NA	TRBJ2-1	NA	CASSWDQSSYNELFF	TGTGCCAGCAGCTGGGACCAAAGCTCCTACAATGAGCTGTTCTTC
TRBV7-2	NA	TRBJ2-1	NA	CASTAYIHNEQFF	TGTGCCAGCACAGCTTATATCCACAATGAGCAGTTCTTC
TRBV12-3/TRBV12-4	TRBD1	TRBJ2-5	NA	CASNRQGSLKTQYF	TGTGCCAGCAATAGACAGGGATCCTTGAAGACCCAGTACTTC
TRBV29-1	NA	TRBJ2-3	NA	CSVEVGYPDTQYF	TGCAGCGTTGAAGTGGGGTACCCAGATACGCAGTATTTT
TRBV7-8	NA	TRBJ2-3	NA	CASSSRLTHSTDTQYF	TGTGCCAGCAGCTCCAGGCTGACACATAGCACAGATACGCAGTATTTT
TRBV2	NA	TRBJ2-1	NA	CASSNDRDFYNEQFF	TGTGCCAGCAGTAACGACAGGGACTTCTACAATGAGCAGTTCTTC
TRBV7-3	NA	TRBJ2-1	NA	CASSPGNFYNEQFF	TGTGCCAGCAGCCCGGGCAATTTCTACAATGAGCAGTTCTTC
TRBV7-2	TRBD2	TRBJ2-1	NA	CASSLAGSGGAYEQFF	TGTGCCAGCAGCTTAGCAGGGAGCGGGGGGGCCTATGAGCAGTTCTTC
TRBV29-1	NA	TRBJ2-3	NA	CSVEKDILSSTDTQYF	TGCAGCGTTGAGAAGGACATCCTCTCTAGCACAGATACGCAGTATTTT
TRBV4-1	NA	TRBJ1-2	few	CASSALYYGYTF	TGCGCCAGCAGCGCCCTTTACTATGGCTACACCTTC
TRBV27	NA	TRBJ2-5	NA	CASRSALGARETQYF	TGTGCCAGCAGATCGGCGCTGGGGGCCCGAGAGACCCAGTACTTC
TRBV28	TRBD1	TRBJ2-7	many	CASSRGQGLSSYEQYF	TGTGCCAGCAGCCGCGGACAGGGGCTGAGCTCCTACGAGCAGTACTTC
TRBV5-1	TRBD1	TRBJ1-5	NA	CASSLGEGGNNQPQHF	TGCGCCAGCAGCTTGGGGGAAGGGGGCAACAATCAGCCCCAGCATTTT
TRBV10-3	NA	TRBJ2-3	few	CAISGSTGADTKYF	TGTGCCATCAGTGGGTCTACGGGGGCAGATACGAAGTATTTT
TRBV4-1	NA	TRBJ2-3	few	CASSQVTGARDTQYF	TGCGCCAGCAGCCAAGTAACGGGGGCGAGAGATACGCAGTATTTT
TRBV5-1	TRBD2	TRBJ2-3	NA	CASSISGYTDTQYF	TGCGCCAGCAGCATTAGCGGGTACACAGATACGCAGTATTTT